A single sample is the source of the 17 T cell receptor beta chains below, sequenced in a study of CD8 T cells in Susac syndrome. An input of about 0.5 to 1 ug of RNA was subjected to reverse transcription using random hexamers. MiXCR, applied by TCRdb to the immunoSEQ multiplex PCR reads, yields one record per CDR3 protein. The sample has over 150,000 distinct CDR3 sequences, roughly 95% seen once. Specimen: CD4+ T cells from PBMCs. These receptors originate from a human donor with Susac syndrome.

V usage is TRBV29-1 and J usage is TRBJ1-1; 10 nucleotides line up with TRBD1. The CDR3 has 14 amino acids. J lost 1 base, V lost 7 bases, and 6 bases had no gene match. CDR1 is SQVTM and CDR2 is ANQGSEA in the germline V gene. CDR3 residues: CSAGTGEGNTEAFF. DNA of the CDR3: TGCAGCGCCGGGACAGGGGAAGGGAACACTGAAGCTTTCTTT.

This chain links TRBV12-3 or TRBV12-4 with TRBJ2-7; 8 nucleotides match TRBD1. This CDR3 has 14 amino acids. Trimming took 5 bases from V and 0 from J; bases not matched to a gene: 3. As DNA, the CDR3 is TGTGCCAGCAGTAGACAGGGGATCTCCTACGAGCAGTACTTC. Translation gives CASSRQGISYEQYF.

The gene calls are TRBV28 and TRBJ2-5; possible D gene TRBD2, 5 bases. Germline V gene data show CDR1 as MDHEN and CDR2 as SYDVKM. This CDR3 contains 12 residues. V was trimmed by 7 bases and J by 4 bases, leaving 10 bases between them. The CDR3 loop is CASNLGRETQYF. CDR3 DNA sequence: TGTGCCAGCAACCTGGGGAGAGAGACCCAGTACTTC.

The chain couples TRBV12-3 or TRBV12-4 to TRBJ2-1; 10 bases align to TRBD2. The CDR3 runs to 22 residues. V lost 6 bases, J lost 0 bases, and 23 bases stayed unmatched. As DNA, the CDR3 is TGTGCCAGCAGCCACACCCTTGGAACCGGGACTAGCGAAACTCGCTCCTACAATGAGCAGTTCTTC. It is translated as CASSHTLGTGTSETRSYNEQFF.

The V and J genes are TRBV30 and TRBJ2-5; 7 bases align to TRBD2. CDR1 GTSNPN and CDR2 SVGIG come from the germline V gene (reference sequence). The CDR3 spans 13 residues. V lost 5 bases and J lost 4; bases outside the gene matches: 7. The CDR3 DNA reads TGTGCCTGGGAGCGGGGCACGGGAGAGACCCAGTACTTC. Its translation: CAWERGTGETQYF. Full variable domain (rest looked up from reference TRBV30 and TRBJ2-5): SQTIHQWPATLVQPVGSPLSLECTVEGTSNPNLYWYRQAAGRGLQLLFYSVGIGQISSEVPQNLSASRPQDRQFILSSKKLLLSDSGFYLCAWERGTGETQYFGPGTRLLVL.

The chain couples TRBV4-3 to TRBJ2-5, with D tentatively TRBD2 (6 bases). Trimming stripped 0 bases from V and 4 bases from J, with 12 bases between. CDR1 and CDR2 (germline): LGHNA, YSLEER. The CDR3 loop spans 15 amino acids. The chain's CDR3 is CASSQDHGGAETQYF. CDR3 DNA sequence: TGCGCCAGCAGCCAAGATCACGGGGGAGCAGAGACCCAGTACTTC.

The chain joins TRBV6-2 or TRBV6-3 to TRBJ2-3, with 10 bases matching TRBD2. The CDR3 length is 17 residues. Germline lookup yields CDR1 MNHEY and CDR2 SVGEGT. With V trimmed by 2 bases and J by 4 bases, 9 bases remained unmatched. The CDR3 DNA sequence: TGTGCCAGCAGTTACGTACTAGCGGGGACCTCGGCAGATACGCAGTATTTT. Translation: CASSYVLAGTSADTQYF.

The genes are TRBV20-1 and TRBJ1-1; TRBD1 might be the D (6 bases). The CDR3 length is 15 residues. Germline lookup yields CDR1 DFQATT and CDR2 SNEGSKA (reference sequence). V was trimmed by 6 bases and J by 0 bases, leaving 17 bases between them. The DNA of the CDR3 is TGCAGTGCCAAGAAGGGGGGGCGAATGAACACTGAAGCTTTCTTT. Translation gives CSAKKGGRMNTEAFF.

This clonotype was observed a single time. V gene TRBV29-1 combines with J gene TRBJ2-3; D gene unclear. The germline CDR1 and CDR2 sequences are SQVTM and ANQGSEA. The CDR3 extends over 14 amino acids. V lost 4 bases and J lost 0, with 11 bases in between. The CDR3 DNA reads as TGCAGCGTTGGATCCGGGCTAAGCACAGATACGCAGTATTTT. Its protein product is CSVGSGLSTDTQYF.

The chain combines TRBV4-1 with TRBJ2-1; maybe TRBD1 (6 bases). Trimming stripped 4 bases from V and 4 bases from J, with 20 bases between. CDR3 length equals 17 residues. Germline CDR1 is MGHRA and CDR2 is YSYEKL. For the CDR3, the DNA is TGCGCCAGCAGCCTAGGATTGTCAGGGGCTGGGTACAATGAGCAGTTCTTC. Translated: CASSLGLSGAGYNEQFF.

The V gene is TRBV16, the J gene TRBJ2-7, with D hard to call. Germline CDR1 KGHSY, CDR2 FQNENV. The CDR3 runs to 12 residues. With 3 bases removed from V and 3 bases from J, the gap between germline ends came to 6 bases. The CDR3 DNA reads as TGTGCCAGCAGCCAGTCCGTCTACGAGCAGTACTTC. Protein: CASSQSVYEQYF. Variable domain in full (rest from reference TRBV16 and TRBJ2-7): GEEVAQTPKHLVRGEGQKAKLYCAPIKGHSYVFWYQQVLKNEFKFLISFQNENVFDETGMPKERFSAKCLPNSPCSLEIQATKLEDSAVYFCASSQSVYEQYFGPGTRLTVT.

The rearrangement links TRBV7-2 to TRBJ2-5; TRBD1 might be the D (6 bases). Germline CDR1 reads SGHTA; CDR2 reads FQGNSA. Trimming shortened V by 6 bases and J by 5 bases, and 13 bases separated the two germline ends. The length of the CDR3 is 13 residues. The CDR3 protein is CASSFDRSETQYF. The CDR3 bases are TGTGCCAGCAGTTTTGACAGGTCGGAGACCCAGTACTTC.

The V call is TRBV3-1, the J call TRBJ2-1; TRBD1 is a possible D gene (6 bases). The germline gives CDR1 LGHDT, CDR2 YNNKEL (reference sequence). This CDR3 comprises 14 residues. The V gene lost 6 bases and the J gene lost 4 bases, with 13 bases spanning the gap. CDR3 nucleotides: TGTGCCAGCAGTACCGGGACAAAGTACAATGAGCAGTTCTTC. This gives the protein CASSTGTKYNEQFF.

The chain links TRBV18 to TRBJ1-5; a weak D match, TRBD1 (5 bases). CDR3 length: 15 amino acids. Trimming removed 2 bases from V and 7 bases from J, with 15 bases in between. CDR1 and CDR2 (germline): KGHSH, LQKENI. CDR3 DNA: TGTGCCAGCTCACCATCCCAGGGCTCACGCCAGCCCCAGCATTTT. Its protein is CASSPSQGSRQPQHF.

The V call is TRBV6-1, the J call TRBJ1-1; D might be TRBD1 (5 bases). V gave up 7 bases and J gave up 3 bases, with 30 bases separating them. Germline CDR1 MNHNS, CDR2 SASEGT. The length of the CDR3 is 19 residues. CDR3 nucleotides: TGTGCCAGCACCCACCGGGGGGGGATTGCCTTGGTTGCGGACACTGAAGCTTTCTTT. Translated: CASTHRGGIALVADTEAFF.

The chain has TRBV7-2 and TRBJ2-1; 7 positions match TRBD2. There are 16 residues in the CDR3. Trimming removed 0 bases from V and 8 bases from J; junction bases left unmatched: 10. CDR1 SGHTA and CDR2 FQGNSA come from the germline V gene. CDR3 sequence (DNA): TGTGCCAGCAGCTTAGCCCTCCGTGTAGGGAGGGATGAGCAGTTCTTC. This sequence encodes CASSLALRVGRDEQFF.

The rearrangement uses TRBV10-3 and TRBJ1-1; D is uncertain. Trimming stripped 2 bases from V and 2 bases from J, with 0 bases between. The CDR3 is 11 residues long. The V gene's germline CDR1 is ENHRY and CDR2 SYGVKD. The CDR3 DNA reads TGTGCCATCAGTGAGAACACTGAAGCTTTCTTT. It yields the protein CAISENTEAFF.